The clone carrying this TCR beta chain rates as medium-sized. This entry belongs to a study of T cells in localized non-small cell lung cancer. The table came from immunoSEQ multiplex PCR; TCRdb's copy has only in-frame clones and leaves some out. The table lists thousands of clones, less than 30% of them singletons. The sequencing here drew on normal lung tissue next to the tumor, taken before any cancer treatment. The clonotype comes from a man between 40 and 70 years old with stage I lung adenocarcinoma.

The CDR3 bases are TGTGCCAGCAGCTTCGGACAGGGCCGAACCTACGAGCAGTACTTC. It specifies CASSFGQGRTYEQYF. V gene TRBV11-3 combines with J gene TRBJ2-7; 8 bases align to TRBD1. The V gene's germline CDR1 is SGHNT and CDR2 YENEEA. The CDR3 is 15 residues long. The trim removed 3 bases at V and 2 bases at J, leaving 6 bases unmatched.